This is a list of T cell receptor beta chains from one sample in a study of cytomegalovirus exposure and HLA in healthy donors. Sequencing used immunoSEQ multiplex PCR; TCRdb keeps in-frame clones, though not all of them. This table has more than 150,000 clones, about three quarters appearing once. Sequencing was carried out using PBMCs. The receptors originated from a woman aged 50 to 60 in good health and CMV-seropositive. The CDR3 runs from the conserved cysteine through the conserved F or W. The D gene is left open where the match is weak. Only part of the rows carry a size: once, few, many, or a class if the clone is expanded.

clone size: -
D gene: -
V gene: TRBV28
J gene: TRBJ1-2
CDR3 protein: CASSLWSAGKDHRRDYTF
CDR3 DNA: TGTGCCAGCAGTTTATGGTCTGCGGGAAAAGATCACCGGAGGGACTACACCTTC

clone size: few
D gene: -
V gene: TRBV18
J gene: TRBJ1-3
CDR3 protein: CASSPPGQGRNTIYF
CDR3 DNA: TGTGCCAGCTCACCACCCGGCCAGGGGAGAAACACCATATATTTT

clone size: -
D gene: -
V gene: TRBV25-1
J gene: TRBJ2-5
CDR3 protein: CASSEPKEDFRSQETQYF
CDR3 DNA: TGTGCCAGCAGTGAACCCAAAGAGGATTTCCGGAGCCAAGAGACCCAGTACTTC

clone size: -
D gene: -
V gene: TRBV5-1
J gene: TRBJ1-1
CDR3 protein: CASSTTESNTEAFF
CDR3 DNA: TGCGCCAGCAGCACGACAGAGTCTAACACTGAAGCTTTCTTT

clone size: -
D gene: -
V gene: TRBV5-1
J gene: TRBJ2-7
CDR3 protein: CASSLDGWANYEQYF
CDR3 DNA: TGCGCCAGCAGCTTGGATGGCTGGGCCAACTACGAGCAGTACTTC

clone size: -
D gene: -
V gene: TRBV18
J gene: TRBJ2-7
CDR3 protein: CASSPLGTSYEQYF
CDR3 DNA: TGTGCCAGCTCACCACTCGGGACTTCCTACGAGCAGTACTTC

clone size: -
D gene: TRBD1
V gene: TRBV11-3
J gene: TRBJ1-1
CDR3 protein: CASSPGQANTEAFF
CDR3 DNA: TGTGCCAGCAGCCCGGGACAGGCGAACACTGAAGCTTTCTTT

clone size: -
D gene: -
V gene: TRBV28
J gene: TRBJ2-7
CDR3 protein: CASSFSGTYEQYF
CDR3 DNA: TGTGCCAGCAGTTTTTCGGGAACCTACGAGCAGTACTTC

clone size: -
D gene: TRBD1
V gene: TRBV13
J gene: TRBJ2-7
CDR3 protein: CASSRRQGLGYEQYF
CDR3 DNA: TGTGCCAGCAGCCGGCGACAGGGCCTCGGCTACGAGCAGTACTTC

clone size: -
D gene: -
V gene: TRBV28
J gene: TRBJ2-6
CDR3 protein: CASSLGGGYSLGANVLTF
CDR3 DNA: TGTGCCAGCAGTTTAGGTGGCGGATATTCTCTTGGGGCCAACGTCCTGACTTTC

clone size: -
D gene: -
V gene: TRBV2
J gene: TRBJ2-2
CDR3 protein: CASSERQGNTGELFF
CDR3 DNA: TGTGCCAGCAGTGAGAGGCAGGGGAACACCGGGGAGCTGTTTTTT

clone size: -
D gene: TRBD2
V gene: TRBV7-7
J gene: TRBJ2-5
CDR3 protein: CASSQGLAGGETQYF
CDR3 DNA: TGTGCTAGCAGCCAGGGACTAGCGGGAGGGGAGACCCAGTACTTC

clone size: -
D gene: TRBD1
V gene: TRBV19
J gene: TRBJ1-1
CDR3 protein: CATHDRGRGTEAFF
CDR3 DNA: TGTGCCACCCACGACAGGGGGCGCGGCACTGAAGCTTTCTTT

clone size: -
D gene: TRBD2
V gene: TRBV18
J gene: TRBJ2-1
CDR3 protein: CASSPGTSSYNEQFF
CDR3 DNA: TGTGCCAGCTCACCCGGGACTAGCAGTTACAATGAGCAGTTCTTC

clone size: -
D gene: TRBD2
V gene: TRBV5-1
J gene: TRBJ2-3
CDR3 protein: CASSLGLAGDTDTQYF
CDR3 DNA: TGCGCCAGCAGCTTGGGACTAGCGGGAGACACAGATACGCAGTATTTT

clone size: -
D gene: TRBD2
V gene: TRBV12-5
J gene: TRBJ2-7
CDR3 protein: CASGLVLLAGEPYEQYF
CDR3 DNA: TGTGCTAGTGGTTTGGTACTTCTAGCGGGGGAACCCTACGAGCAGTACTTC

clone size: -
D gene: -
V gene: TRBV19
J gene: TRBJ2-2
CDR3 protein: CASSMRVVTGELFF
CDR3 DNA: TGTGCCAGTAGTATGAGAGTAGTCACCGGGGAGCTGTTTTTT

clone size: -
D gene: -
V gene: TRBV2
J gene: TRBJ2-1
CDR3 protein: CASQDLLSYNEQFF
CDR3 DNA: TGTGCCAGCCAGGACTTACTCTCCTACAATGAGCAGTTCTTC

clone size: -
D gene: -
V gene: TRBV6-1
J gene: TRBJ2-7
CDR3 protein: CASVVALNAYEQYF
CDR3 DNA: TGTGCCAGCGTGGTAGCGCTTAATGCCTACGAGCAGTACTTC

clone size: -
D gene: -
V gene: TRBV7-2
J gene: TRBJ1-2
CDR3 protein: CASSLDNNYGYTF
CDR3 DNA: TGTGCCAGCAGCTTAGACAATAACTATGGCTACACCTTC

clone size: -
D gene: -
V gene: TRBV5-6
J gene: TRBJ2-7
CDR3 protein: CASSLAGTYEQYF
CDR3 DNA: TGTGCCAGCAGCTTGGCAGGGACCTACGAGCAGTACTTC

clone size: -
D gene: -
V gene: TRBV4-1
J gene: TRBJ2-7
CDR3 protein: CASSQDEGHPAYEQYF
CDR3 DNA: TGCGCCAGCAGCCAAGACGAGGGACACCCTGCCTACGAGCAGTACTTC

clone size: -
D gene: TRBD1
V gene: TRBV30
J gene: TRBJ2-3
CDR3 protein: CAWKVQGADTQYF
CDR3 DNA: TGTGCCTGGAAGGTACAGGGGGCAGATACGCAGTATTTT

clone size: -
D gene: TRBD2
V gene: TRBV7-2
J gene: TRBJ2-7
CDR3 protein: CASSWSGRGSREQYF
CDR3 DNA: TGTGCCAGCAGCTGGAGCGGGAGGGGATCAAGAGAGCAGTACTTC

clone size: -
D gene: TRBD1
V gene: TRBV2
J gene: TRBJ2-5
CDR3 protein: CASIQGYQETQYF
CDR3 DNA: TGTGCCAGCATACAGGGGTACCAAGAGACCCAGTACTTC

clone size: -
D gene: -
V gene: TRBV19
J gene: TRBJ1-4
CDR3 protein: CASSISRDGEKLFF
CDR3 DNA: TGTGCCAGTAGTATTAGCAGAGATGGGGAAAAACTGTTTTTT

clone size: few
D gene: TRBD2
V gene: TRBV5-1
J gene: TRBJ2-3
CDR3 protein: CASAPQPSGSPPDTQYF
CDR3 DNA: TGCGCCAGCGCTCCACAGCCTAGCGGGAGCCCCCCAGATACGCAGTATTTT

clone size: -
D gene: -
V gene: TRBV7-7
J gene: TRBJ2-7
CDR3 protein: CASSPAGRRYEQYF
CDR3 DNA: TGTGCTAGCAGCCCCGCGGGTCGACGGTACGAGCAGTACTTC

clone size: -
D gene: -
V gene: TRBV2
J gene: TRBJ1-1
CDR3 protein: CASAGQLMNTEAFF
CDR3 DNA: TGTGCCAGCGCTGGACAGCTCATGAACACTGAAGCTTTCTTT

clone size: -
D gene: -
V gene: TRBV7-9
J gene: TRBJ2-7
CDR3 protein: CASSIGGPGRGTEQYF
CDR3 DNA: TGTGCCAGCAGCATCGGTGGCCCCGGAAGGGGGACGGAGCAGTACTTC

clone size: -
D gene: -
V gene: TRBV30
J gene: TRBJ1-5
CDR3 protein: CAWAYSNQPQHF
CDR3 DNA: TGTGCCTGGGCGTATAGCAATCAGCCCCAGCATTTT

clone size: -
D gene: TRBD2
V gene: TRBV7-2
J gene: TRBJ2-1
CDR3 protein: CASTKTSGGQYNEQFF
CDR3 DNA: TGTGCCAGCACCAAGACTAGCGGGGGGCAATACAATGAGCAGTTCTTC

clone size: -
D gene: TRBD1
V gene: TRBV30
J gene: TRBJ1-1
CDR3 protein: CAWNYLKGTGRHTEAFF
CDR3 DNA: TGTGCCTGGAACTATCTGAAAGGGACAGGGAGGCACACTGAAGCTTTCTTT

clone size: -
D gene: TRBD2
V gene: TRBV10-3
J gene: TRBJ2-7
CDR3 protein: CAIRELAGSSYEQYF
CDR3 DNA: TGTGCCATCAGAGAACTAGCGGGGAGCTCCTACGAGCAGTACTTC